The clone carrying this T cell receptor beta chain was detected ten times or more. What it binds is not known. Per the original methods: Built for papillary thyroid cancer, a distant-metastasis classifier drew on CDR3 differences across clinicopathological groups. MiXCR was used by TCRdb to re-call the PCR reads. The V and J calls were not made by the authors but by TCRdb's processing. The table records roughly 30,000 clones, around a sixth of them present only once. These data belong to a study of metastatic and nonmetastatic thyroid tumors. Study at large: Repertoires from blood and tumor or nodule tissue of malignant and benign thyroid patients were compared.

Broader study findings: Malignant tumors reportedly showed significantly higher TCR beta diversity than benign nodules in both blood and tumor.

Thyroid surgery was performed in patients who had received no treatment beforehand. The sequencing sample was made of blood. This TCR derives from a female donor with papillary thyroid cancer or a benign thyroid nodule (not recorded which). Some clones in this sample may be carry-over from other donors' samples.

In nucleotides, the CDR3 is TGTGCCAGCAGCCAAGAGGGGGTGGGGACTGAAGCTTTCTTT. Amino acids: CASSQEGVGTEAFF. The rearrangement links TRBV11-2 to TRBJ1-1; D might be TRBD1 (6 bases). The CDR3 totals 14 residues. Trimming left V 5 bases short and J 5 bases short, with 15 bases between. Germline lookup yields CDR1 SGHAT and CDR2 FQNNGV.